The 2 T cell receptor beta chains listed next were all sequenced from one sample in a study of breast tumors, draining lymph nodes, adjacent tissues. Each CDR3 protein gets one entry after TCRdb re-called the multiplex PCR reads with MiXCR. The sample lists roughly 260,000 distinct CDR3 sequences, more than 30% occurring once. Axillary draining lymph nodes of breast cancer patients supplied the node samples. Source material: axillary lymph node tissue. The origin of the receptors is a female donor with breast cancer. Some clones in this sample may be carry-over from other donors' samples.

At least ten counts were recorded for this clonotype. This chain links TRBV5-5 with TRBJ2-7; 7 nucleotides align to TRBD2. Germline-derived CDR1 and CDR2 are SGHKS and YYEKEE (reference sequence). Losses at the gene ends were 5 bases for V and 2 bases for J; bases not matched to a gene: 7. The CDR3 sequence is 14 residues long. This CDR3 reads CASRYSSGTYEQYF. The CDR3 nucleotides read TGTGCCAGCAGATACTCTAGCGGCACCTACGAGCAGTACTTC.

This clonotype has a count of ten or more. CDR3 bases: TGTGCCACCAGGAGTTTAACAGGTTCTCCGCCCCAGCATTTT. Encoded protein: CATRSLTGSPPQHF. The chain links TRBV24-1 to TRBJ1-5, with a weak D call TRBD1 (5 bases). Germline CDR1 is KGHDR and CDR2 is SFDVKD. The CDR3 is 14 amino acids. The germline V and J ends were trimmed by 7 bases and 9 bases, with 18 bases remaining between them.